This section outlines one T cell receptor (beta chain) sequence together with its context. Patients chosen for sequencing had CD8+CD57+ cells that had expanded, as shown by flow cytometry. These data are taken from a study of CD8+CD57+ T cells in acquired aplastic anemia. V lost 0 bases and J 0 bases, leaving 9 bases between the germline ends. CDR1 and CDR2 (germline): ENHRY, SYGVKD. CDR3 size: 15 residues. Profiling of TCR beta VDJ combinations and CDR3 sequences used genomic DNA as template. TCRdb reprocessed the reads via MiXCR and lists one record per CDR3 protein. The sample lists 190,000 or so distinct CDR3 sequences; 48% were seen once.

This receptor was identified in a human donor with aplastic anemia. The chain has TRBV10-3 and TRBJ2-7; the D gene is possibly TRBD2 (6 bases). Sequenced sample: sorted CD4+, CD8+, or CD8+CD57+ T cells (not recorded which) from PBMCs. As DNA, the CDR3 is TGTGCCATCAGTGAGTCGGAGACTAGCTCCTACGAGCAGTACTTC. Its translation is CAISESETSSYEQYF.